This T cell receptor (beta chain) was sequenced in a study of blood T cell repertoires in COVID-19. Study background: There were acute and convalescent COVID-19 samples, and they came from the United States, Italy and Spain.

Per the germline V gene, CDR1 is KGHSH and CDR2 is LQKENI. V was clipped by 3 bases and J by 8 bases; unmatched bases: 3. This CDR3 has 14 amino acids. The data were produced by immunoSEQ multiplex PCR, yet TCRdb's version contains in-frame clones alone and is incomplete. The repertoire includes 200,000 to 250,000 clones, about 88% of them detected once, and just under 1% sits in the top ten. This clone was counted between two and nine times. The same CDR3 can be traced to other DNA sequences in this sample. Input material: peripheral blood. The source of this sequence is a man in his forties with acute or convalescent COVID-19. The chain links TRBV18 to TRBJ1-6; 8 bases are a match to TRBD1. The CDR3 protein is CASSPLDRDSPLHF. In nucleotides, the CDR3 is TGTGCCAGCTCACCCCTGGACAGGGATTCACCCCTCCACTTT. The whole variable domain, remainder taken from reference TRBV18 and TRBJ1-6, is NAGVMQNPRHLVRRRGQEARLRCSPMKGHSHVYWYRQLPEEGLKFMVYLQKENIIDESGMPKERFSAEFPKEGPSILRIQQVVRGDSAAYFCASSPLDRDSPLHFGNGTRLTVT.